This is a list of T cell receptor beta chains from one sample in a study of OX40 agonist ivuxolimab in advanced cancers. This table comes from immunoSEQ multiplex PCR, and its TCRdb copy is limited to in-frame clones, with some not included. The data show approximately 35,000 clones, with approximately 80% seen just once and about 24% held by the top ten. This specimen was CD4+ or CD8+ T cells sorted from blood, taken in a trial of the OX40 agonist ivuxolimab. The receptors originated from an adult with an advanced solid tumor such as melanoma, head and neck, liver or kidney cancer. CDR3s include the opening cysteine and the closing phenylalanine or tryptophan. Fields, in order: V gene, J gene, CDR3 protein.

V: TRBV7-9
J: TRBJ2-1
CDR3: CASSKGNEQFF

V: TRBV10-3
J: TRBJ1-2
CDR3: CAIGAAYGYTF

V: TRBV10-2
J: TRBJ1-5
CDR3: CASSTSVSNQPQHF

V: TRBV28
J: TRBJ1-5
CDR3: CASSFGGHNYQPQHF

V: TRBV20-1
J: TRBJ2-7
CDR3: CSVKGASEQYF

V: TRBV7-2
J: TRBJ1-6
CDR3: CASSLVATGNNSPLHF

V: TRBV7-7
J: TRBJ2-1
CDR3: CASSMGGTGGNNEQFF

V: TRBV6-6
J: TRBJ1-2
CDR3: CASSYSTGGDGYTF

V: TRBV7-9
J: TRBJ1-1
CDR3: CASSGHEGFFTEAFF

V: TRBV9
J: TRBJ2-5
CDR3: CASSVGREETQYF